These 17 T cell receptor beta chains were all obtained from the same sample, sequenced in a study of T cells in Graves' hyperthyroidism and ophthalmopathy. Amplification of TCR beta CDR3 regions was performed using RNA transcripts as template. An initial round of RT-PCR targeting the TCR CDR3 relied on the HTBI primer set. TCRdb re-derived calls from the multiplex PCR reads in MiXCR, one entry per CDR3 protein. The sample shows tens of thousands of distinct CDR3 sequences, approximately 50% of them seen only once. The sample was blood. The receptors were sampled from an older woman with Graves' ophthalmopathy.

There are many counts of this clonotype. V usage is TRBV20-1 and J usage is TRBJ1-1; D call uncertain. With 2 bases removed from V and 1 base from J, the gap between germline ends came to 11 bases. The CDR3 has 14 amino acids. In germline, CDR1 is DFQATT, CDR2 SNEGSKA (reference sequence). CDR3 DNA sequence: TGCAGTGCTAGAAGGCATCGGGGGAACACTGAAGCTTTCTTT. It yields the protein CSARRHRGNTEAFF.

This clonotype was counted many times. The CDR3 is CASSQDDSTDTQYF. The CDR3 coding sequence is TGCGCCAGCAGCCAAGACGACAGCACAGATACGCAGTATTTT. The V and J genes are TRBV4-3 and TRBJ2-3; D is uncertain. The CDR3 loop spans 14 amino acids. Per the germline V gene, CDR1 is LGHNA and CDR2 is YSLEER. Between the trimmed V and J ends, which lost 0 bases and 0 bases, there was a span of 4 bases.

The genes are TRBV5-1 and TRBJ2-7; D possibly corresponds to TRBD2 (6 bases). V was trimmed by 4 bases and J by 3 bases, leaving 14 bases between them. This CDR3 has 14 residues. The germline gives CDR1 SGHRS, CDR2 YFSETQ. The CDR3 sequence is CASSHGGAYYEQYF. The CDR3 nucleotides are TGCGCCAGCAGCCACGGGGGAGCCTACTACGAGCAGTACTTC.

By sample share, this clonotype is medium-sized. This chain connects TRBV10-3 to TRBJ1-1; maybe TRBD1 (5 bases). V was cut by 4 bases and J by 3 bases, with 9 bases left in between. The CDR3 loop spans 13 amino acids. The germline V gene encodes CDR1 ENHRY and CDR2 SYGVKD. The CDR3 DNA follows: TGTGCCATCAGTGGAAGACAGCACACTGAAGCTTTCTTT. Its translation is CAISGRQHTEAFF.

This clonotype was found many times. The V gene is TRBV6-1, the J gene TRBJ2-1; TRBD2 matches at 13 bases. Germline-derived CDR1 and CDR2 are MNHNS and SASEGT. The V segment lost 4 bases and the J segment 7 bases; nucleotides outside the gene matches: 10. This CDR3 region has 17 residues. Here the CDR3 DNA reads TGTGCCAGCAGTGGCCGGACTAGCGGGAGTGCGCGGAATGAGCAGTTCTTC. As protein: CASSGRTSGSARNEQFF.

The chain employs TRBV6-5 and TRBJ1-4; perhaps TRBD1 as D (5 bases). The CDR3 consists of 14 residues. V was shortened by 8 bases and J by 3 bases, with 13 bases between the two germline ends. Germline CDR1 MNHEY, CDR2 SVGAGI. CDR3 coding DNA: TGTGCCAGCTCAGCCCAGGGCTCTAATGAAAAACTGTTTTTT. Translation gives CASSAQGSNEKLFF.

The chain is built from TRBV6-1 and TRBJ1-6, with D possibly TRBD1 on 6 matching bases. Germline V gene lookup returns CDR1 MNHNS and CDR2 SASEGT. V lost 4 bases, J lost 8 bases, and 12 bases lay in between. The CDR3 has 14 amino acids. Written as DNA, the CDR3 is TGTGCCAGCAGTGCCGGGGCAGGGGATTCACCCCTCCACTTT. It specifies CASSAGAGDSPLHF.

The table lists this clonotype with many counts. The chain is built from TRBV5-4 and TRBJ2-1, with 8 bases fitting TRBD1. V was clipped by 4 bases and J by 2 bases; unmatched bases: 5. CDR3 length: 15 amino acids. Per germline, CDR1 SGHNT and CDR2 YYREEE (reference sequence). CDR3 sequence reads: CASSDGQGPYNEQFF. The CDR3 DNA reads TGTGCCAGCAGCGACGGACAGGGACCCTACAATGAGCAGTTCTTC.

The chain uses TRBV4-3 and TRBJ2-2; unclear D gene. CDR1 and CDR2 (germline): LGHNA, YSLEER. This CDR3 is built from 14 residues. Trimming removed 2 bases from V and 8 bases from J, with 12 bases in between. As DNA, the CDR3 is TGCGCCAGCAGCCAACCGCCGACGAAGGGGGAGCTGTTTTTT. Its translation: CASSQPPTKGELFF.

On this clonotype itself: The junction departs from the called germline gene at one end, perhaps through a read error. The rearrangement uses TRBV7-7 and TRBJ2-1, with a tentative D call TRBD2 (5 bases). The CDR3 length is 13 residues. Per germline, CDR1 SSHAT and CDR2 FNYEAQ (reference sequence). This CDR3 reads CASSRGLYNEQFF. The CDR3 DNA sequence: TGTGCTAGCAGCCGCGGGTTGTACAATGAGCAGTTCTTC.

This clonotype occurred many times. The rearrangement joins TRBV4-1 to TRBJ2-1, with TRBD2 matching over 13 bases. CDR1 and CDR2 from the germline V gene are MGHRA and YSYEKL. This CDR3 has 16 residues. With V trimmed by 5 bases and J by 1 base, 2 bases remained unmatched. The CDR3, as DNA: TGCGCCAGCAGCGGACTAGCGGGAGTTTCCTACAATGAGCAGTTCTTC. Its protein product is CASSGLAGVSYNEQFF.

V usage is TRBV20-1 and J usage is TRBJ2-1, with D unresolved. The CDR3 is 12 residues long. Germline CDR1 is DFQATT and CDR2 is SNEGSKA (reference sequence). The V and J ends lost 0 bases and 6 bases respectively, with 6 bases between them. As DNA, the CDR3 is TGCAGTGCTAGAGAGCCCTCCAATGAGCAGTTCTTC. This encodes CSAREPSNEQFF.

This clonotype showed up many times. The chain is built from TRBV10-2 and TRBJ2-5; D gene ambiguous. The CDR3 has 14 amino acids. Germline V gene data show CDR1 as WSHSY and CDR2 as SAAADI. V lost 7 bases and J 5 bases, leaving 17 bases between the germline ends. The CDR3 is CASTESTLLETQYF. CDR3 coding DNA: TGCGCCAGCACCGAAAGTACCCTTTTGGAGACCCAGTACTTC.

The table lists this clonotype with many counts. The chain recombines TRBV20-1 with TRBJ1-2; 9 bases map to TRBD1. Germline CDR1 DFQATT, CDR2 SNEGSKA (reference sequence). The CDR3 has 13 amino acids. Trimming took 5 bases from V and 8 from J; bases not matched to a gene: 9. The CDR3: CSALTGGARGYTF. CDR3 in DNA: TGCAGTGCTCTCACAGGGGGCGCGCGAGGCTACACCTTC.

This clonotype showed up many times. The V call is TRBV19, the J call TRBJ2-1; D is uncertain. The CDR3 covers 14 residues. Trimming left V 4 bases short and J 7 bases short, with 14 bases between. Germline lookup yields CDR1 LNHDA and CDR2 SQIVND (reference sequence). CDR3: CASSTPSLRNEQFF. The CDR3 nucleotides read TGTGCCAGTAGTACCCCATCCCTAAGGAATGAGCAGTTCTTC.

In its sample, this clonotype was seen many times. The rearrangement links TRBV7-3 to TRBJ2-5; 12 nucleotides agree with TRBD2. After removal of 5 bases from V and 5 bases from J, the junction contained 9 bases not matched to a gene. This CDR3 contains 16 residues. Germline V gene lookup returns CDR1 SGHTA and CDR2 FQGTGA. CDR3 coding DNA: TGTGCCAGCAGCCCCAGACTAGCGGGAGACGGTGAGACCCAGTACTTC. Amino acid sequence: CASSPRLAGDGETQYF.

This clonotype was observed many times. This sequence joins TRBV20-1 and TRBJ1-5; D perhaps matches TRBD1 (6 bases). Trimming cost V 6 bases and J 4 bases, with 16 bases left between them. The CDR3 loop spans 14 amino acids. Germline loops: CDR1 DFQATT, CDR2 SNEGSKA (reference sequence). The CDR3 region has the DNA TGCAGTGCCTCAACTCAGGGGATTAATCAGCCCCAGCATTTT. This codes for CSASTQGINQPQHF.